This T cell receptor (beta chain) was found in a study of response to subunit inactivated influenza vaccine (dated by TCRdb to 2016 to 2019). Background for the entire study: To follow how T cells responded to a trivalent subunit inactivated influenza vaccine, the researchers relied on deep quantitative profiling of the T cell receptor repertoire.

The germline V gene specifies MNHNS as CDR1 and SASEGT as CDR2. The germline ends are 6 bases apart after V is trimmed by 6 bases and J by 0 bases. Including the terminal cysteine and phenylalanine, the CDR3 comprises 14 residues. The read is trimmed to its CDR3 DNA, 42 bases read in frame from base 1. This clonotype was seen a few times. Its antigen is not yet known. No clone much larger than this one lies a single base away; base qualities are absent. The paper's findings and limits, for the study overall: The authors proposed that each seasonal influenza vaccination may bring in only a limited number of new T cells.

Receptor libraries were prepared by RT-PCR. TCRdb names Illumina HiSeq 2500 as the instrument used. In-frame beta chains were kept once TCRdb had trimmed the public reads at Q25 with fastp and called clones with MiXCR. Rows with a matching CDR3 protein are joined into one entry that keeps the most common DNA and genes. The sample table holds over 300,000 distinct CDR3 sequences, of which 21% were seen once. The ten largest make up approximately 10% of the sample. The receptor's source is a man in his fifties or sixties who received an inactivated influenza vaccine. Donor details come from another sample of the same person, matched by shared clones. This material consisted of PBMCs from blood, taken about 20 months after vaccination. The chain uses TRBV6-1 and TRBJ1-6, with TRBD1 as a weak D call on 6 bases. The CDR3 here reads CASRQGSYNSPLHF. The DNA is as follows: TGTGCCAGCAGACAGGGCTCCTATAATTCACCCCTCCACTTT.